One and the same sample provided the 14 T cell receptor beta chains below, sequenced in a study of blood T cell repertoires in COVID-19. Assay: immunoSEQ multiplex PCR; the TCRdb copy retains only in-frame clones and omits some. The sample consists of some 80,000 clones, approximately 90% of them appearing once. The sample was peripheral blood. The receptors originated from a man over 45 with COVID-19, enrolled during active disease.

The rearrangement uses TRBV10-2 and TRBJ2-1; D gene ambiguous. The germline gives CDR1 WSHSY, CDR2 SAAADI. This CDR3 has 12 residues. Deletions cut 4 bases from V and 8 bases from J, with 9 bases between. CDR3 amino acids: CASSVHIHEQFF. The CDR3 coding sequence is TGCGCCAGCAGTGTCCACATCCATGAGCAGTTCTTC.

This chain uses TRBV5-1 with TRBJ2-2; perhaps TRBD2 as D (6 bases). V gave up 4 bases and J gave up 6 bases, with 7 bases separating them. Per germline, CDR1 SGHRS and CDR2 YFSETQ. The CDR3 is made up of 12 amino acids. The CDR3 region has the DNA TGCGCCAGCAGCCGGGAGTCCGGGGAGCTGTTTTTT. Protein product: CASSRESGELFF.

This rearrangement joins TRBV19 to TRBJ2-3, with D maybe TRBD2 (5 bases). V was clipped by 3 bases and J by 1 base, with 8 bases between them. Germline V gene sequence: CDR1 LNHDA, CDR2 SQIVND (reference sequence). The CDR3 sequence is 14 residues long. CDR3 in amino acids: CASSIGGGTDTQYF. The CDR3 nucleotides are TGTGCCAGTAGTATTGGAGGAGGCACAGATACGCAGTATTTT.

This chain connects TRBV20-1 to TRBJ2-7; weak D call: TRBD1 (5 bases). Trimming left V 5 bases short and J 3 bases short, with 8 bases between. CDR1 and CDR2 (germline): DFQATT, SNEGSKA (reference sequence). The CDR3 is 11 residues long. The CDR3 DNA reads as TGCAGTGCTCTTACAGGCTACGAGCAGTACGTC. Translation: CSALTGYEQYV.

The chain joins TRBV7-2 to TRBJ2-3, with D maybe TRBD1 (5 bases). Trimming left V 1 base short and J 0 bases short, with 8 bases between. This CDR3 has 15 residues. CDR1 is SGHTA and CDR2 is FQGNSA in the germline V gene. The CDR3 sequence: CASSLETVSTDTQYF. CDR3 DNA sequence: TGTGCCAGCAGCTTAGAGACAGTTAGCACAGATACGCAGTATTTT. Drawing the rest from reference TRBV7-2 and TRBJ2-3, the complete variable domain is GAGVSQSPSNKVTEKGKDVELRCDPISGHTALYWYRQSLGQGLEFLIYFQGNSAPDKSGLPSDRFSAERTGGSVSTLTIQRTQQEDSAVYLCASSLETVSTDTQYFGPGTRLTVL.

The rearrangement uses TRBV28 and TRBJ1-1; 10 positions match TRBD1. The V and J ends lost 3 bases and 5 bases, in that order; junction bases with no gene match: 0. This CDR3 comprises 13 residues. Germline CDR1 MDHEN, CDR2 SYDVKM. DNA of the CDR3: TGTGCCAGCAGTTTGGACAGGGGGACTGAAGCTTTCTTT. It is translated as CASSLDRGTEAFF.

The J gene is TRBJ1-4, the V gene TRBV5-1, with TRBD1 as a possible D gene (5 bases). The ends were cut back, 0 bases at V and 5 bases at J, with 11 bases in the middle. In germline, CDR1 is SGHRS, CDR2 YFSETQ. The CDR3 sequence is 15 residues long. The CDR3 sequence: CASSLDGRGNEKLFF. The CDR3 DNA sequence: TGCGCCAGCAGCTTGGACGGACGGGGGAATGAAAAACTGTTTTTT.

This chain links TRBV7-8 with TRBJ1-2, with 7 bases aligning to TRBD1. Germline CDR1 SGHVS, CDR2 FQNEAQ. The ends lost 3 bases at V and 0 bases at J; junction bases unmatched: 1. The CDR3 loop spans 14 amino acids. The CDR3 here is CASSLQGANYGYTF. The CDR3 DNA follows: TGTGCCAGCAGCTTGCAGGGGGCTAACTATGGCTACACCTTC.

J is TRBJ2-2 and V is TRBV6-6, with a tentative D call TRBD2 (6 bases). Germline-derived CDR1 and CDR2 are MNHNY and SVGAGI (reference sequence). CDR3 size: 13 residues. V dropped 8 bases and J dropped 4 bases, with 11 bases sitting between them. DNA for the CDR3: TGTGCCAGCGGTAGCGGTCGCACCGGGGAGCTGTTTTTT. Protein: CASGSGRTGELFF.

The chain employs TRBV30 and TRBJ1-5; 9 bases are a match to TRBD1. The J segment lost 4 bases and the V segment lost 5 bases, leaving 3 bases of the junction unmatched. This CDR3 spans 13 amino acids. CDR1 and CDR2 from the germline V gene are GTSNPN and SVGIG (reference sequence). The CDR3 nucleotides read TGTGCCTGGGGGACAGGGATGAATCAGCCCCAGCATTTT. Protein sequence: CAWGTGMNQPQHF.

The V and J genes are TRBV4-3 and TRBJ2-7; tentatively, D is TRBD1 (5 bases). In germline, CDR1 is LGHNA, CDR2 YSLEER. This CDR3 spans 15 amino acids. V lost 1 base and J 1 base, leaving 11 bases between the germline ends. The CDR3 bases are TGCGCCAGCAGCCAAGGCAGGGCCAGTTCCTACGAGCAGTACTTC. Translating it yields CASSQGRASSYEQYF.

This chain joins TRBV5-1 and TRBJ2-5; tentatively, D is TRBD1 (6 bases). Trimming took 6 bases from V and 0 from J, leaving 12 bases between them. This CDR3 has 14 amino acids. Germline CDR1 is SGHRS and CDR2 is YFSETQ. The CDR3, as DNA: TGCGCCAGCAACCCGGGACACCACCAAGAGACCCAGTACTTC. Amino acid sequence: CASNPGHHQETQYF.

The chain joins TRBV10-3 to TRBJ2-7; possibly TRBD2 for D (6 bases). CDR1 and CDR2 (germline): ENHRY, SYGVKD. Deletions cut 3 bases from V and 4 bases from J, with 13 bases between. The CDR3 sequence is 14 residues long. The chain's CDR3 is CAISEAGAIYEQYF. Here the CDR3 DNA reads TGTGCCATCAGTGAAGCGGGCGCAATTTACGAGCAGTACTTC.

The chain is built from TRBV19 and TRBJ1-2; maybe TRBD1 (6 bases). Trimming removed 4 bases from V and 5 bases from J, with 8 bases in between. Germline V gene data show CDR1 as LNHDA and CDR2 as SQIVND (reference sequence). The CDR3 has 12 amino acids. CDR3 DNA sequence: TGTGCCAGTAGTAAAGGGGGATATGGCTACACCTTC. The encoded protein is CASSKGGYGYTF.